The clone carrying this T cell receptor (beta chain) was recorded at least ten times. The data stem from a study of neurological immune-mediated disorders. The CDR3 covers 14 residues. Per germline, CDR1 SGHRS and CDR2 YFSETQ. V lost 4 bases to trimming and J lost 6 bases; unmatched junction nucleotides: 7. Using its own MiXCR run on the 5' RACE reads, TCRdb lists one record per CDR3 protein. This repertoire shows fewer than 35,000 distinct CDR3 sequences, 4.6% found once; its top ten account for under 30%. This sequence was found in a man aged 18-30 years in good health. Material: PBMCs. The chain joins TRBV5-1 to TRBJ1-3; 7 positions match TRBD1. CDR3 in DNA: TGCGCCAGCAGCGCTGCAGGGGGAGAAAACACCATATATTTT. Its protein product is CASSAAGGENTIYF.